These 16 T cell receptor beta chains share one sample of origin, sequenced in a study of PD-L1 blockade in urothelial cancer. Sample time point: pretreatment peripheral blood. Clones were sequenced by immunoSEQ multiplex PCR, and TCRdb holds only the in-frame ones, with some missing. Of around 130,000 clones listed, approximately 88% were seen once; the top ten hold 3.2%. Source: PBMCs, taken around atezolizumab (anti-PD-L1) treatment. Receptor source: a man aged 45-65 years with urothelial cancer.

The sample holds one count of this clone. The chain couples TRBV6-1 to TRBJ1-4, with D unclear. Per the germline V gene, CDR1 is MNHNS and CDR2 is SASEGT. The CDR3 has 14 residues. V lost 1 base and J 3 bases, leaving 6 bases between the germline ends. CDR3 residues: CASSEGASNEKLFF. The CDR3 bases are TGTGCCAGCAGTGAAGGGGCTTCTAATGAAAAACTGTTTTTT.

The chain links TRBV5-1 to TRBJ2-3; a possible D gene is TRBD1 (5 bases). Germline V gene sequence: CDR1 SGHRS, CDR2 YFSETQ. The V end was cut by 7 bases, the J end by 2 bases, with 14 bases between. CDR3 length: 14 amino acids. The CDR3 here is CASGAGPSTDTQYF. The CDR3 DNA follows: TGCGCCAGCGGGGCCGGGCCGTCCACAGATACGCAGTATTTT.

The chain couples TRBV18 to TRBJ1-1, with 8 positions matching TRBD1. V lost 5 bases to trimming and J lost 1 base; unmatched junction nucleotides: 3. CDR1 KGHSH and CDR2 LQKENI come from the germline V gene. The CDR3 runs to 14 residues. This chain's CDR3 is CASSKDRGNTEAFF. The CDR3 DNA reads TGTGCCAGCTCAAAAGACAGGGGGAACACTGAAGCTTTCTTT.

The CDR3 DNA reads TGTGCCAGCAGCTTAGTGGGAGCGGGAGTCGAAGATACGCAGTATTTT. It translates to CASSLVGAGVEDTQYF. J is TRBJ2-3 and V is TRBV7-2, with 8 bases matching TRBD2. CDR3 size: 16 residues. Germline CDR1 and CDR2: SGHTA and FQGNSA. The V gene end was trimmed by 1 base and the J gene end by 5 bases; junction bases not matched to a gene: 8.

The CDR3 reads CASSKQGATDTQYF. For the CDR3, the DNA is TGCGCCAGCAGCAAACAGGGCGCCACAGATACGCAGTATTTT. The rearrangement links TRBV5-1 to TRBJ2-3; D perhaps matches TRBD1 (6 bases). Trimming took off 4 bases at V and 2 bases at J, with 11 bases between the two ends. The CDR3 covers 14 residues. Germline assignment: CDR1 SGHRS and CDR2 YFSETQ.

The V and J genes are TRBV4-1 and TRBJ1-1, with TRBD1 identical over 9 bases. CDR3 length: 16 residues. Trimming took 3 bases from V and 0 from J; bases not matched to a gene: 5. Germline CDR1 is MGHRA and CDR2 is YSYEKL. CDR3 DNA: TGCGCCAGCAGCCAGCCTCGGGACAGGGTGAACACTGAAGCTTTCTTT. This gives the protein CASSQPRDRVNTEAFF.

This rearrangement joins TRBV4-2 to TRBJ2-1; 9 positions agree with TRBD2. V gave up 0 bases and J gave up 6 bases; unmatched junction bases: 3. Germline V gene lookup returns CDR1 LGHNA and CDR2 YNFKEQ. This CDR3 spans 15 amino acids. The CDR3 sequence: CASSQELAGFNEQFF. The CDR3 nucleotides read TGTGCCAGCAGCCAAGAACTAGCGGGCTTCAATGAGCAGTTCTTC.

CDR3 in DNA: TGTGCCAGCAGGGGACTAGCGGGAGTAGAGACCCAGTACTTC. It is translated as CASRGLAGVETQYF. This chain connects TRBV2 to TRBJ2-5; 14 positions agree with TRBD2. The germline V gene encodes CDR1 SNHLY and CDR2 FYNNEI. This CDR3 has 14 amino acids. After removal of 6 bases from V and 4 bases from J, the junction contained 1 base not matched to a gene.

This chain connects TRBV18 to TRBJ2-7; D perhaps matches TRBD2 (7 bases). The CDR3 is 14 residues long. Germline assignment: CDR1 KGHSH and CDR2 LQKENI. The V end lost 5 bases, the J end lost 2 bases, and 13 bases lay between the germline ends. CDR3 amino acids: CASSTGGPTYEQYF. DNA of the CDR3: TGTGCCAGCTCAACCGGGGGGCCGACCTACGAGCAGTACTTC.

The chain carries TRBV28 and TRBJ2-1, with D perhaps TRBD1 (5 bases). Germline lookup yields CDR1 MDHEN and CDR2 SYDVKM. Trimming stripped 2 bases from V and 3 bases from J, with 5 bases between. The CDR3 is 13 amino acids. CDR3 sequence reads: CASSLQGYNEQFF. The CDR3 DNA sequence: TGTGCCAGCAGTTTACAGGGCTACAATGAGCAGTTCTTC.

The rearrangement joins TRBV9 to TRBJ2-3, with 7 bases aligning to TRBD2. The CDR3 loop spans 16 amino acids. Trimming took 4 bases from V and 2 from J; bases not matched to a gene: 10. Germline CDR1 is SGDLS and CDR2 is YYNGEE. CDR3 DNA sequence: TGTGCCAGCAGCACCATCGCAGCGGGGAACACAGATACGCAGTATTTT. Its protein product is CASSTIAAGNTDTQYF.

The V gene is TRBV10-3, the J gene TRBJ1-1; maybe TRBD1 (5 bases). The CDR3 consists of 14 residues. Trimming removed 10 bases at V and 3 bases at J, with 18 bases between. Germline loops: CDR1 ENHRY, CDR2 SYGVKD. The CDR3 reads CATRLGGGDTEAFF. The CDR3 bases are TGTGCCACCAGACTTGGGGGAGGAGACACTGAAGCTTTCTTT.

Written as DNA, the CDR3 is TGTGCCAGCAACAGGGTCCGGGGCGGAAACACCATATATTTT. Its translation is CASNRVRGGNTIYF. This chain links TRBV28 with TRBJ1-3; D is perhaps TRBD1 (6 bases). Germline V CDR1 and CDR2: MDHEN, SYDVKM. CDR3 length equals 14 residues. V lost 7 bases and J lost 4, with 14 bases in between.

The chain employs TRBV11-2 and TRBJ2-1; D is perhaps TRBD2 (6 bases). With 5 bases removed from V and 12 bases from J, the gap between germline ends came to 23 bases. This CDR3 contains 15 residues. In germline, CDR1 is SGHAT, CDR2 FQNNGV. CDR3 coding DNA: TGTGCCAGCAGCCCGTTTGGGGACTGGAGATTTGGGCAGTTCTTC. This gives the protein CASSPFGDWRFGQFF.

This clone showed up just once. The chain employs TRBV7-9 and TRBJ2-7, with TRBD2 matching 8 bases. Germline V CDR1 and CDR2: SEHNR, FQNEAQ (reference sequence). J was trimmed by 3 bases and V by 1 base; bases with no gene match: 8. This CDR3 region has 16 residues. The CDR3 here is CASSLGVAGMVYEQYF. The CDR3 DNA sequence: TGTGCCAGCAGCTTAGGGGTAGCGGGGATGGTCTACGAGCAGTACTTC.

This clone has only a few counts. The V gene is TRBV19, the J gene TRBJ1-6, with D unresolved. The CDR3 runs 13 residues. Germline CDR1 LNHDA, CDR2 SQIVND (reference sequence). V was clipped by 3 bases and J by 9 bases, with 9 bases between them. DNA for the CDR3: TGTGCCAGTAGTATCCAGCGGGGTTCACCCCTCCACTTT. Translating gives CASSIQRGSPLHF.